These T cell receptor beta chains were read from a single sample in a study of regulatory T cells in long-lasting Graves disease. MiXCR was run by TCRdb on the multiplex PCR reads, yielding one entry per CDR3 protein. The sample includes about 460,000 distinct CDR3 sequences, less than 25% seen only once; the top ten take 13%. Sequenced material: peripheral blood mononuclear cells (PBMCs), taken when the disease was refractory, from a patient treated with antithyroid drugs. These receptors originate from a female donor with Graves disease. The CDR3 runs from the conserved cysteine through the conserved F or W. D genes are given only for firm matches. Clone size appears in some rows only: once, few, many, or a class for an expanded clone.

j_call	v_call	d_call	clone_size	cdr3_aa	cdr3_nt
TRBJ2-2	TRBV2	NA	many	CASSVEVRSTGELFF	TGTGCCAGCAGTGTCGAAGTCCGGAGCACCGGGGAGCTGTTTTTT
TRBJ2-7	TRBV28	NA	many	CAGAGSGEQYF	TGTGCCGGCGCGGGGTCTGGTGAGCAGTACTTC
TRBJ1-4	TRBV28	NA	many	CATTRGVGEKLFF	TGTGCCACCACGAGAGGGGTAGGGGAAAAACTGTTTTTT
TRBJ2-5	TRBV15	NA	many	CATSRVGAETQYF	TGTGCCACCAGCAGAGTAGGGGCAGAGACCCAGTACTTC
TRBJ1-2	TRBV20-1	NA	NA	CSARAFRDGLNYGYTF	TGCAGTGCTAGAGCCTTTCGGGACGGGCTGAACTATGGCTACACCTTC
TRBJ2-7	TRBV27	NA	NA	CATGTYEQYF	TGTGCCACTGGAACCTACGAGCAGTACTTC
TRBJ1-1	TRBV28	TRBD1	NA	CASGLGDRGRGAFF	TGTGCCAGCGGCCTGGGGGACAGGGGGAGGGGGGCTTTCTTT
TRBJ2-5	TRBV28	TRBD2	NA	CVSIGLAGVEIQYF	TGTGTCAGCATTGGACTAGCGGGGGTGGAGATCCAGTACTTC
TRBJ2-7	TRBV28	NA	few	CASSSAGGTFYEQYF	TGTGCCAGCAGTTCCGCAGGGGGGACATTCTACGAGCAGTACTTC
TRBJ1-4	TRBV4-1	NA	few	CASSSRQQEKLFF	TGCGCCAGCAGCTCAAGGCAACAAGAAAAACTGTTTTTT
TRBJ1-1	TRBV4-2	NA	NA	CASSQDSGVGEAFF	TGTGCCAGCAGCCAAGATTCTGGGGTAGGTGAAGCTTTCTTT
TRBJ2-4	TRBV3-1	NA	many	CASSQDRNIQYF	TGTGCCAGCAGCCAAGATCGTAACATTCAGTACTTC
TRBJ2-7	TRBV30	NA	NA	CASSPQEGEQYF	TGTGCCTCGTCCCCACAGGAGGGCGAGCAGTACTTC
TRBJ1-1	TRBV7-3	NA	many	CASSLTATRMDAFF	TGTGCCAGCAGCTTAACGGCCACGAGGATGGATGCTTTCTTT
TRBJ1-1	TRBV7-2	TRBD1	many	CASSLTGTAEAFF	TGTGCCAGCAGCTTGACCGGGACAGCTGAAGCTTTCTTT
TRBJ2-2	TRBV29-1	NA	NA	CSVEALAANTGELFF	TGCAGCGTTGAAGCGTTAGCGGCGAACACCGGGGAGCTGTTTTTT
TRBJ1-2	TRBV20-1	NA	many	CSASPGINYGYTF	TGCAGTGCTAGTCCCGGGATCAACTATGGCTACACCTTC
TRBJ1-1	TRBV28	TRBD1	many	CASSFTGTGTLNTEAFF	TGTGCCAGCAGTTTCACCGGGACAGGGACATTGAACACTGAAGCTTTCTTT
TRBJ1-1	TRBV18	NA	NA	CASSASGRENTEAFF	TGTGCCAGCTCAGCCTCGGGACGTGAGAACACTGAAGCTTTCTTT
TRBJ2-5	TRBV5-6	NA	few	CASSQDSEETQYF	TGTGCCAGCAGCCAAGACAGTGAAGAGACCCAGTACTTC
TRBJ2-5	TRBV5-1	TRBD1	few	CASSLGQGPQETQYF	TGCGCCAGCAGCTTAGGACAGGGCCCCCAAGAGACCCAGTACTTC
TRBJ1-2	TRBV30	TRBD1	NA	CAWSVAGQGAGGYTF	TGTGCCTGGAGTGTTGCGGGACAGGGGGCTGGTGGCTACACCTTC
TRBJ1-2	TRBV28	NA	many	CASSSSGWGALGYTF	TGTGCCAGCAGTTCATCGGGTTGGGGGGCACTTGGCTACACCTTC
TRBJ2-7	TRBV20-1	TRBD2	few	CSARDQGKRREVSPQRYEQYF	TGCAGTGCTAGAGATCAGGGAAAGCGCCGGGAGGTTAGCCCACAACGCTACGAGCAGTACTTC
TRBJ1-1	TRBV6-5	NA	NA	CASSYPVWGTEAFF	TGTGCCAGCAGTTACCCCGTTTGGGGCACTGAAGCTTTCTTT
TRBJ2-7	TRBV6-1	NA	few	CASSERDRTYEQYF	TGTGCCAGCAGTGAAAGGGACCGGACCTACGAGCAGTACTTC
TRBJ1-1	TRBV4-1	TRBD1	NA	CASGQDRGVPEAFF	TGCGCCAGCGGACAAGACAGGGGGGTACCTGAAGCTTTCTTT
TRBJ1-5	TRBV6-2/TRBV6-3	TRBD1	many	CASSSPDRGFQPQHF	TGTGCCAGCAGTTCGCCGGACAGGGGTTTTCAGCCCCAGCATTTT
TRBJ1-1	TRBV10-3	TRBD1	NA	CAISESQGGNTEAFF	TGTGCCATCAGTGAGTCGCAGGGGGGGAACACTGAAGCTTTCTTT